The next 10 T cell receptor beta chains were all read from a single sample in a study of OX40 agonist ivuxolimab in advanced cancers. TCRdb's table, derived via immunoSEQ multiplex PCR, lists solely in-frame clones and lacks some. This repertoire shows around 46,000 clones, 82% found once; its top ten account for 1.5% to 2%. The specimen was CD4+ or CD8+ T cells sorted from blood, collected in a trial of the OX40 agonist ivuxolimab. The receptors were gathered from an adult with an advanced solid tumor such as melanoma, head and neck, liver or kidney cancer.

This clone was recorded once. The V gene is TRBV5-8, the J gene TRBJ1-1, with a possible D match to TRBD1 (5 bases). From germline, CDR1 is SGHTS and CDR2 YDEGEE. With 4 bases removed from V and 7 bases from J, the gap between germline ends came to 11 bases. The CDR3 covers 12 residues. The chain's CDR3 is CASSSRVGEAFF. For the CDR3, the DNA is TGTGCCAGCAGCAGCAGGGTGGGTGAAGCTTTCTTT.

The chain has TRBV6-4 and TRBJ2-6; D remains ambiguous. Trimming shortened V by 2 bases and J by 0 bases, and 17 bases separated the two germline ends. This CDR3 comprises 19 residues. From germline, CDR1 is MRHNA and CDR2 SNTAGT. CDR3 sequence reads: CASSDLAEVFFSGANVLTF. The CDR3 DNA reads TGTGCCAGCAGTGACCTGGCGGAAGTTTTCTTCTCTGGGGCCAACGTCCTGACTTTC.

This chain joins TRBV21-1 and TRBJ2-7; the table's D call, TRBD1, has no DNA check behind it. TRBV21-1 is noted as a pseudogene. This CDR3 spans 17 amino acids. Here the CDR3 DNA reads TGTGCCAGCAGCTTTCCCCAGGACAGGGGGCAGGGAGACGAGCAGTACTTC. This sequence encodes CASSFPQDRGQGDEQYF.

V and J are TRBV5-1 and TRBJ1-4; D possibly corresponds to TRBD1 (5 bases). V was trimmed by 3 bases and J by 6 bases, leaving 12 bases between them. This CDR3 spans 14 amino acids. Germline V CDR1 and CDR2: SGHRS, YFSETQ. CDR3 in DNA: TGCGCCAGCAGCTCCGGACGGGGGGATGAAAAACTGTTTTTT. Protein product: CASSSGRGDEKLFF.

The V gene is TRBV7-9, the J gene TRBJ1-2, with D maybe TRBD1 (5 bases). Trimming removed 4 bases from V and 1 base from J, with 16 bases in between. The CDR3 runs to 16 residues. The germline V gene has CDR1 SEHNR and CDR2 FQNEAQ (reference sequence). The CDR3 DNA follows: TGTGCCAGCAGCTCCTGGGACCCAGTGATTAACTATGGCTACACCTTC. Translation: CASSSWDPVINYGYTF.

This clone was seen a few times. The chain combines TRBV21-1 with TRBJ2-7; the D call TRBD1 from the table was never checked on the DNA. TRBV21-1 is a recognized pseudogene. The CDR3 length is 19 residues. CDR3: CASSKGKDREEIGAYEQYF. For the CDR3, the DNA is TGTGCCAGCAGCAAAGGAAAGGACAGGGAAGAGATAGGCGCCTACGAGCAGTACTTC.

This clone was observed a few times. The chain couples TRBV2 to TRBJ1-2; perhaps TRBD1 as D (5 bases). This CDR3 spans 15 amino acids. Germline-derived CDR1 and CDR2 are SNHLY and FYNNEI. The germline V and J ends were trimmed by 1 base and 3 bases, with 12 bases remaining between them. CDR3 residues: CASSEGQGGDYGYTF. CDR3 DNA: TGTGCCAGCAGTGAAGGCCAGGGAGGTGACTATGGCTACACCTTC.

This sequence joins TRBV9 and TRBJ2-5; 8 bases fit TRBD1. Per the germline V gene, CDR1 is SGDLS and CDR2 is YYNGEE. V was pared by 4 bases and J by 5 bases, with 7 bases of the junction left unmatched. CDR3 length: 14 amino acids. The CDR3 is CASSSRQGMETQYF. As DNA, the CDR3 is TGTGCCAGCAGCTCTCGACAGGGGATGGAGACCCAGTACTTC. Supplemented by reference TRBV9 and TRBJ2-5, the full variable domain reads DSGVTQTPKHLITATGQRVTLRCSPRSGDLSVYWYQQSLDQGLQFLIQYYNGEERAKGNILERFSAQQFPDLHSELNLSSLELGDSALYFCASSSRQGMETQYFGPGTRLLVL.

J is TRBJ2-5 and V is TRBV7-6; TRBD1 agrees at 11 bases. Germline V CDR1 and CDR2: SGHVS, FNYEAQ. J was trimmed by 1 base and V by 5 bases; bases with no gene match: 6. This CDR3 is 16 amino acids long. The CDR3 protein is CASSRRGTGGQETQYF. For the CDR3, the DNA is TGTGCCAGCAGCCGTAGAGGGACAGGGGGCCAAGAGACCCAGTACTTC.

This rearrangement joins TRBV4-3 to TRBJ2-5; D unresolved. The CDR3 is 15 residues long. Germline-derived CDR1 and CDR2 are LGHNA and YSLEER. Trimming pared 7 bases from V and 0 bases from J, leaving 15 bases between. CDR3 DNA: TGCGCCAGCACGGCCAGGAACAGCTACCAAGAGACCCAGTACTTC. Protein: CASTARNSYQETQYF.